This T cell receptor beta chain was captured by sequencing in a study of blood T cell repertoires in COVID-19. Study information: From T cells, B-cell-depleted T cells, or PBMCs came the material, which was cDNA or gDNA.

CDR1 and CDR2 (germline): MNHEY, SMNVEV (reference sequence). The CDR3 covers 16 residues. Trimming took 5 bases from V and 4 from J, leaving 18 bases between them. Original analysis: Scientists estimated how many nucleated cells there were by amplifying reference gene primers. Repertoires were generated with immunoSEQ multiplex PCR, while TCRdb's copy carries only in-frame clones and drops some. The D gene and trimming were derived from the DNA, and the V and J assignments and clone size from that table. Of roughly 190,000 clones detected, approximately 90% appear once; the ten largest clones hold 1% to 1.4%.

V gene TRBV27 combines with J gene TRBJ1-5, with D possibly TRBD1 on 6 matching bases. This sequence originates from a man in his thirties or forties with acute or convalescent COVID-19. The sequenced sample consisted of peripheral blood. Here the CDR3 reads CASSTTKDSPNQPQHF. The CDR3 DNA reads TGTGCCAGCAGTACAACCAAGGACAGCCCGAATCAGCCCCAGCATTTT.